These 2 T cell receptor beta chains came from one sample sequenced in a study of T-cell reconstitution after alpha-beta-depleted transplantation in children. The TCRbeta library was prepared with unique molecular identifiers. TCRdb used MiXCR to reprocess the PCR reads, holding one entry per CDR3 protein. Of approximately 47,000 distinct CDR3 sequences in the sample, about 47% were seen once. This specimen was peripheral blood, taken before TCRalphabeta/CD19-depleted stem cell transplant. These receptor sequences come from a boy younger than two with SCID, due to receive a stem cell transplant.

This clonotype was seen a few times. The chain couples TRBV7-9 to TRBJ2-7; D might be TRBD1 (6 bases). Germline V CDR1 and CDR2: SEHNR, FQNEAQ (reference sequence). This CDR3 contains 13 residues. V gave up 10 bases and J gave up 5 bases, with 18 bases separating them. This CDR3 reads CATRGPPLDEQYF. CDR3 sequence (DNA): TGTGCCACCAGGGGACCGCCCCTCGACGAGCAGTACTTC.

This clonotype has only a few counts. The CDR3 here is CASSYWDRVAFF. CDR3 DNA sequence: TGTGCCAGCAGTTATTGGGACAGAGTGGCTTTCTTT. The chain uses TRBV6-2 or TRBV6-3 and TRBJ1-1; TRBD1 matches 7 bases. In germline, CDR1 is MNHEY, CDR2 SVGEGT. V trimming: 3 bases; J trimming: 11 bases; junction bases outside the gene matches: 6. The CDR3 loop spans 12 amino acids.